This T cell receptor beta chain was recovered during a study of blood T cell repertoires in COVID-19. Per germline, CDR1 SNHLY and CDR2 FYNNEI. The CDR3 runs 14 residues. Of note for this clone: The junction departs from germline at one end; a sequencing error may be responsible.

TCRdb's table, derived via immunoSEQ multiplex PCR, lists solely in-frame clones and lacks some. The sample comprises about 140,000 clones, 65% to 85% of which are singletons, and about 8.1% rests with the top ten. This chain links TRBV2 with TRBJ1-6; tentatively, D is TRBD1 (5 bases). The sequence was collected from a man in his thirties or forties with COVID-19, enrolled during active disease. Sequences were obtained from peripheral blood. The CDR3 is CASSDWWGDSPLHF. The CDR3 region has the DNA TGTGCTAGCAGTGATTGGTGGGGCGATTCACCCCTCCACTTT.